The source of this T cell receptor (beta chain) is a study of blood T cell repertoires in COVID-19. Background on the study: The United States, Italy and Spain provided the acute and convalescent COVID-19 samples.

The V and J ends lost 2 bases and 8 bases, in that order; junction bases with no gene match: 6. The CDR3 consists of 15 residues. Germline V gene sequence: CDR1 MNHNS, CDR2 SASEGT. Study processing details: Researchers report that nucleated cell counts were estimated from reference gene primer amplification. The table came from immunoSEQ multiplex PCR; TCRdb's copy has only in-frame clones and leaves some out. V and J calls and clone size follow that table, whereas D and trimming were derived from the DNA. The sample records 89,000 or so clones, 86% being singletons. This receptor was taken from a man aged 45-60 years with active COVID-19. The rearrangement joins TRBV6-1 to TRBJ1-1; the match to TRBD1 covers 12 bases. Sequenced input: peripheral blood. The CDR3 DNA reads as TGTGCCAGCAGTGAAAGGGACAGGGGGCGATCCGAAGCTTTCTTT. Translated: CASSERDRGRSEAFF.